Here is one TCR beta chain with its context. Its antigen is still unknown. The data were obtained in a study of blood T cells in healthy people across ages. About the research overall: The capture of about one barcoded beta molecule per two T cells was achieved by template switching. Study-wide results and caveats: Changes in expanded clonotypes were possibly confounded, as the CMV status of donors was unknown.

Primers used in a second PCR of roughly 6 to 11 cycles were a sample-barcoded 5' primer and a J-beta primer mix. The template-switch adaptor, which had 12 random nucleotides, put a tag on each cDNA molecule. Each sample provided no less than 2.5 million CDR3-containing paired-end reads. Each CDR3 protein gets one entry after TCRdb re-called the 5' RACE reads with MiXCR. Counted here are some 710,000 distinct CDR3 sequences, 35% to 60% occurring once; the ten biggest clones make up less than 20%. The CDR3 runs 15 residues. CDR1 is LNHNV, CDR2 YYDKDF, per germline (reference sequence). The junction had 12 bases not matched to a gene; V was cut back by 5 bases and J by 5 bases.

Sequencing used blood. This rearrangement joins TRBV15 to TRBJ2-7; 7 positions agree with TRBD1. This sequence was found in a man aged 80 or over in good health. Written as DNA, the CDR3 is TGTGCCACCAGCGGATTTCGGGACAGAGTCCACGAGCAGTACTTC. Residues: CATSGFRDRVHEQYF. The complete variable domain, with remaining parts taken from reference TRBV15 and TRBJ2-7, reads DAMVIQNPRYQVTQFGKPVTLSCSQTLNHNVMYWYQQKSSQAPKLLFHYYDKDFNNEADTPDNFQSRRPNTSFCFLDIRSPGLGDTAMYLCATSGFRDRVHEQYFGPGTRLTVT.